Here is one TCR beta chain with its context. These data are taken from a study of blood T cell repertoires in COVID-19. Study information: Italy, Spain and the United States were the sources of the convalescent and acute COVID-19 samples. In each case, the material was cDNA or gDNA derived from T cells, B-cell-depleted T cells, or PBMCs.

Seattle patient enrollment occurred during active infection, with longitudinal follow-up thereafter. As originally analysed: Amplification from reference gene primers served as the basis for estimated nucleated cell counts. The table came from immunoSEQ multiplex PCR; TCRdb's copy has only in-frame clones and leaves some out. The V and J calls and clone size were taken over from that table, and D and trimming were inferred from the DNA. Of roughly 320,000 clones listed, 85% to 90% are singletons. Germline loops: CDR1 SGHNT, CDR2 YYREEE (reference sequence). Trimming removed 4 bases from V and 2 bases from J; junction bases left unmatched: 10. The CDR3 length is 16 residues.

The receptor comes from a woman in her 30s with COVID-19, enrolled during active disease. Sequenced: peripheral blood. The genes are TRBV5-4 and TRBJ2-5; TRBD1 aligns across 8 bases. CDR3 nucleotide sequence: TGTGCCAGCAGCCCCCCGCCGACAGGGGAACAAGAGACCCAGTACTTC. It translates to CASSPPPTGEQETQYF.